This T cell receptor (beta chain) was sequenced for a study of HIV-infected children after antiretroviral therapy interruption. The V and J ends lost 3 bases and 6 bases, in that order; junction bases with no gene match: 10. CDR3 size: 16 residues. The germline gives CDR1 SEHNR, CDR2 FQNEAQ (reference sequence). RNA-based 3' RACE libraries used unique molecular identifiers. TCRdb re-analysed the 3' RACE reads in MiXCR, keeping a single row per CDR3 protein. The data contain 40,000 to 55,000 distinct CDR3 sequences, around 4% of them singletons. Specified treatment: PENTA 11 planned treatment interruption arm or continuous ART arm. From thawed PBMCs, naive CD4+ CD45RA+ CD45RO- T cells were sorted.

This sequence was found in a pool of human donors with HIV. The sample consisted of CD45RA+ CD4+ T cells from PBMCs, pooled from several time points, taken from a donor given antiretroviral therapy, either interrupted or continuous. The subset was: naive CD4+ CD45RA+ CD45RO- T cells. The chain carries TRBV7-9 and TRBJ1-2; 10 bases align to TRBD1. CDR3 sequence reads: CASSFSDRGIVNGYTF. The CDR3 DNA reads as TGTGCCAGCAGCTTTTCGGACAGGGGGATTGTGAATGGCTACACCTTC.